These 12 T cell receptor beta chains were all obtained from the same sample, sequenced in a study of blood T cell repertoires in COVID-19. Measured with immunoSEQ multiplex PCR; TCRdb has only the in-frame clones, and not every one. The sample includes roughly 390,000 clones, around 87% seen only once; the top ten take about 10%. Sequenced material: peripheral blood. The source is a woman in her 30s with COVID-19, enrolled during active disease.

The chain links TRBV10-3 to TRBJ2-1; 10 bases line up with TRBD1. Per the germline V gene, CDR1 is ENHRY and CDR2 is SYGVKD. The CDR3 is made up of 15 amino acids. Trimming at V came to 10 bases and at J to 5 bases, leaving 11 bases not matched to a gene. The CDR3 protein is CATLPGQGPNNEQFF. CDR3 DNA: TGTGCCACGCTCCCGGGACAGGGGCCTAACAATGAGCAGTTCTTC.

The J gene is TRBJ2-7, the V gene TRBV29-1; the D gene is possibly TRBD1 (6 bases). CDR3 length: 12 amino acids. V lost 7 bases, J lost 1 base, and 11 bases lay in between. Germline assignment: CDR1 SQVTM and CDR2 ANQGSEA. The CDR3 DNA is TGCAGCGCTTTAACAGGGTCCTACGAGCAGTACTTC. This gives the protein CSALTGSYEQYF.

The chain recombines TRBV28 with TRBJ2-1; 7 bases map to TRBD2. The germline V gene has CDR1 MDHEN and CDR2 SYDVKM. This CDR3 is 12 amino acids long. V lost 5 bases and J lost 9; bases outside the gene matches: 4. CDR3 DNA sequence: TGTGCCAGCAGTCGACTAGCTGGTGAGCAGTTCTTC. This encodes CASSRLAGEQFF.

V gene TRBV24-1 combines with J gene TRBJ2-1; TRBD1 might be the D (6 bases). The CDR3 consists of 14 residues. V was shortened by 4 bases and J by 10 bases, with 16 bases between the two germline ends. CDR1 KGHDR and CDR2 SFDVKD come from the germline V gene. CDR3 protein: CATSDPTGLGEQFF. CDR3 coding DNA: TGTGCCACCAGTGACCCAACAGGGCTTGGGGAGCAGTTCTTC.

This sequence joins TRBV6-5 and TRBJ2-7; D is undetermined. CDR3 length: 14 residues. Trimming removed 0 bases from V and 5 bases from J, with 11 bases in between. From germline, CDR1 is MNHEY and CDR2 SVGAGI. Here the CDR3 reads CASSYSRVVHEQYF. CDR3 nucleotides: TGTGCCAGCAGTTACTCGAGAGTGGTTCACGAGCAGTACTTC.

The V and J genes are TRBV4-3 and TRBJ1-2; D unclear. V shed 0 bases and J shed 5 bases, with 10 bases lying between them. CDR1 and CDR2 from the germline V gene are LGHNA and YSLEER. There are 14 residues in the CDR3. The CDR3 sequence is CASSQDRRAYGYTF. The CDR3 coding sequence is TGCGCCAGCAGCCAAGACAGACGAGCGTATGGCTACACCTTC.

The V gene is TRBV3-1 (or the pseudogene TRBV3-2), the J gene TRBJ1-2; D unresolved. Germline V gene data show CDR1 as LGHDT and CDR2 as YNNKEL (reference sequence). V lost 0 bases to trimming and J lost 5 bases, with 7 bases between them. This CDR3 is built from 13 residues. CDR3 bases: TGTGCCAGCAGCCAAGAATTCCGTTATGGCTACACCTTC. Protein product: CASSQEFRYGYTF.

The chain carries TRBV11-2 and TRBJ2-7, with D unclear. The CDR3 extends over 12 amino acids. CDR1 and CDR2 (germline): SGHAT, FQNNGV. The germline V and J ends were trimmed by 6 bases and 0 bases, with 6 bases remaining between them. The CDR3 loop is CASSSGSYEQYF. CDR3 bases: TGTGCCAGCAGTTCAGGCTCCTACGAGCAGTACTTC.

A few counts support this clone. The rearrangement joins TRBV28 to TRBJ1-5; D perhaps matches TRBD1 (6 bases). Trimming removed 6 bases from V and 3 bases from J, with 9 bases in between. The CDR3 has 13 residues. Per the germline V gene, CDR1 is MDHEN and CDR2 is SYDVKM. The chain's CDR3 is CASRPGANQPQHF. CDR3 sequence (DNA): TGTGCCAGCAGACCAGGGGCCAATCAGCCCCAGCATTTT.

This clone showed up just once. The chain uses TRBV4-1 and TRBJ2-3, with 10 bases lining up with TRBD2. Trimming removed 2 bases from V and 2 bases from J; junction bases left unmatched: 4. Germline CDR1 MGHRA, CDR2 YSYEKL. The CDR3 is 16 residues long. The CDR3 reads CASSQLSGRVTDTQYF. For the CDR3, the DNA is TGCGCCAGCAGCCAACTAAGCGGGAGGGTCACAGATACGCAGTATTTT.

The chain joins TRBV2 to TRBJ2-1, with 9 bases lining up with TRBD1. The germline gives CDR1 SNHLY, CDR2 FYNNEI. This CDR3 has 16 residues. The V and J ends lost 5 bases and 10 bases, in that order; junction bases with no gene match: 15. CDR3 nucleotides: TGTGCCAGCAGTCACAGGGGGGACAGGGTGACATGGGAGCAGTTCTTC. Protein: CASSHRGDRVTWEQFF.

This clone was detected once. This chain links TRBV7-9 with TRBJ2-4; weak D call: TRBD1 (5 bases). In germline, CDR1 is SEHNR, CDR2 FQNEAQ (reference sequence). This CDR3 comprises 15 residues. V was clipped by 0 bases and J by 5 bases, with 11 bases between them. CDR3 nucleotides: TGTGCCAGCAGCTTAGCGAAGGACATCGAAAACATTCAGTACTTC. It yields the protein CASSLAKDIENIQYF.